Each of the 14 T cell receptor beta chains below was sequenced from the same sample in a study of blood T cell repertoires in COVID-19. Method: immunoSEQ multiplex PCR; TCRdb's copy keeps in-frame clones and lacks some. The top ten clones hold 4% of a sample with around 150,000 clones, 80% to 85% of them seen once. Sequences were obtained from peripheral blood. Receptors originate from a woman aged 60-70 years with acute or convalescent COVID-19.

The genes are TRBV15 and TRBJ1-1; 8 bases align to TRBD1. Per germline, CDR1 LNHNV and CDR2 YYDKDF (reference sequence). With 5 bases clipped from V and 7 bases from J, the junction kept 6 bases outside the gene matches. The CDR3 is 13 residues long. CDR3 sequence (DNA): TGTGCCACCAGCGGTGGACAGGGCCGTGAAGCTTTCTTT. Translating it yields CATSGGQGREAFF.

The J gene is TRBJ2-4, the V gene TRBV28; 11 nucleotides match TRBD2. Germline CDR1 MDHEN, CDR2 SYDVKM. The CDR3 runs to 17 residues. V shed 4 bases and J 6 bases; nucleotides not matched to a gene: 11. CDR3 DNA sequence: TGTGCCAGCAGTTCTCCGGGACTAGCGGTCGACGGAAACATTCAGTACTTC. As protein: CASSSPGLAVDGNIQYF.

J is TRBJ1-1 and V is TRBV28, with a weak D call TRBD1 (6 bases). Germline V gives CDR1 MDHEN, CDR2 SYDVKM. The CDR3 runs to 13 residues. Trimming took 6 bases from V and 10 from J, leaving 18 bases between them. The CDR3 region has the DNA TGTGCCAGCAGCGACAGGTCGGTTGGAAGAGCTTTCTTT. It is translated as CASSDRSVGRAFF.

The genes are TRBV4-3 and TRBJ2-2; possibly TRBD2 for D (5 bases). Germline V gene sequence: CDR1 LGHNA, CDR2 YSLEER. The CDR3 runs 15 residues. V was cut by 5 bases and J by 4 bases, with 14 bases left in between. In DNA, the CDR3 is TGCGCCAGCAGCTTGGGGTTCGGAGGCACCGGGGAGCTGTTTTTT. This gives the protein CASSLGFGGTGELFF.

This clone came up a few times. J is TRBJ2-6 and V is TRBV5-1, with unresolved D. V lost 4 bases to trimming and J lost 0 bases, with 11 bases between them. This CDR3 is 16 amino acids long. Germline V gene sequence: CDR1 SGHRS, CDR2 YFSETQ. The chain's CDR3 is CASSPVALSGANVLTF. In nucleotides, the CDR3 is TGCGCCAGCAGCCCGGTCGCGCTCTCTGGGGCCAACGTCCTGACTTTC.

The chain recombines TRBV6-5 with TRBJ2-5; 9 bases align to TRBD1. Germline V CDR1 and CDR2: MNHEY, SVGAGI. The CDR3 consists of 13 residues. V trimming: 5 bases; J trimming: 5 bases; junction bases outside the gene matches: 3. CDR3 in amino acids: CASSRTGVETQYF. As DNA, the CDR3 is TGTGCCAGCAGTCGGACAGGGGTGGAGACCCAGTACTTC.

The rearrangement joins TRBV29-1 to TRBJ1-1; the D gene is possibly TRBD1 (6 bases). Germline CDR1 SQVTM, CDR2 ANQGSEA. V was trimmed by 7 bases and J by 10 bases, leaving 19 bases between them. This CDR3 has 12 amino acids. CDR3 loop: CSAQAEDRRAFF. The CDR3 DNA is TGCAGCGCCCAAGCAGAAGACAGGAGAGCTTTCTTT. Complete variable domain (other parts from reference TRBV29-1 and TRBJ1-1): SAVISQKPSRDICQRGTSLTIQCQVDSQVTMMFWYRQQPGQSLTLIATANQGSEATYESGFVIDKFPISRPNLTFSTLTVSNMSPEDSSIYLCSAQAEDRRAFFGQGTRLTVV.

The J gene is TRBJ1-1, the V gene TRBV10-3, with 7 bases matching TRBD1. J gave up 1 base and V 7 bases, and 12 bases lay outside the gene matches. This CDR3 is 16 amino acids long. Germline values: CDR1 ENHRY, CDR2 SYGVKD. The CDR3 DNA reads TGTGCCATCAACGGAGATGACAGGGTGAGGAACACTGAAGCTTTCTTT. It is translated as CAINGDDRVRNTEAFF.

This chain connects TRBV6-5 to TRBJ1-4, with 9 bases matching TRBD1. This CDR3 contains 15 residues. Germline V gives CDR1 MNHEY, CDR2 SVGAGI. V lost 7 bases, J lost 7 bases, and 10 bases stayed unmatched. CDR3 in DNA: TGTGCCAGCAACCAACAGGGGGCCAAGAGTGAAAAACTGTTTTTT. Residues: CASNQQGAKSEKLFF.

The chain combines TRBV19 with TRBJ2-7; TRBD1 might be the D (5 bases). From germline, CDR1 is LNHDA and CDR2 SQIVND (reference sequence). Between the trimmed V and J ends, which lost 1 base and 4 bases, there was a span of 11 bases. The length of the CDR3 is 14 residues. CDR3 region: CASSIGGPQYEQYF. In DNA form, the CDR3 reads TGTGCCAGTAGTATAGGGGGCCCCCAGTACGAGCAGTACTTC.

CDR3 amino acids: CASSPRVIYNEQFF. In DNA form, the CDR3 reads TGTGCCAGCAGCCCGCGGGTCATATACAATGAGCAGTTCTTC. The V call is TRBV7-9, the J call TRBJ2-1; the D gene is possibly TRBD2 (5 bases). Looked up from germline, CDR1 is SEHNR and CDR2 is FQNEAQ (reference sequence). This CDR3 comprises 14 residues. The V end was cut by 5 bases, the J end by 4 bases, with 12 bases between.

The CDR3 sequence is CASSQTQTGKYGYTF. The DNA for the CDR3 is TGTGCCAGCAGTCAGACCCAGACAGGGAAATATGGCTACACCTTC. This rearrangement joins TRBV27 to TRBJ1-2; 7 positions match TRBD1. The CDR3 is 15 residues long. Germline V gene lookup returns CDR1 MNHEY and CDR2 SMNVEV (reference sequence). V dropped 5 bases and J dropped 5; count of bases not matched to a gene: 11.

This chain joins TRBV28 and TRBJ1-2; D call uncertain. The CDR3 has 12 residues. V gave up 4 bases and J gave up 7 bases, with 10 bases separating them. CDR1 MDHEN and CDR2 SYDVKM come from the germline V gene. CDR3 in amino acids: CASSSQEFGYTF. The DNA for the CDR3 is TGTGCCAGCAGTTCTCAAGAGTTTGGCTACACCTTC.

The rearrangement joins TRBV10-3 to TRBJ2-7; TRBD1 matches 7 bases. The CDR3 extends over 13 amino acids. Germline CDR1 is ENHRY and CDR2 is SYGVKD. V was pared by 8 bases and J by 7 bases, with 11 bases of the junction left unmatched. In nucleotides, the CDR3 is TGTGCCATCCCCGGACAGGCCGTCGGAGAGCAGTACTTC. It codes for CAIPGQAVGEQYF.